This T cell receptor (beta chain) emerged from a study of blood T cells in healthy people across ages. Healthy Caucasians from Russia aged roughly 6 to 95 served as donors. Researchers collected about 9.1 milliliters of peripheral blood from every single donor. Unmatched junction bases numbered 7, after V lost 1 base and J lost 7 bases. The CDR3 is made up of 16 amino acids. Concerning this clonotype itself: This clone may be a read error of a much larger clone one base away.

Sample-barcoded 5' priming and a J-beta primer mix drove a second PCR of roughly 6 to 12 cycles. A 12-random-nucleotide template-switch adaptor tagged each cDNA molecule. Each sample yielded at least 3 million CDR3-containing paired-end reads. One entry per CDR3 protein results from TCRdb running MiXCR on the 5' RACE reads. Of about 1,400,000 distinct CDR3 sequences detected, around 39% appear once; the ten largest clones hold roughly 8.2%. The gene calls are TRBV12-3 or TRBV12-4 and TRBJ2-1; 10 bases agree with TRBD2. Sequenced: blood. The receptor was derived from a young woman in good health. Written as DNA, the CDR3 is TGTGCCAGCAGTTTAGGGTCTAGCGGGGGAAGGAATGAGCAGTTCTTC. It is translated as CASSLGSSGGRNEQFF.